This is a list of T cell receptor beta chains from one sample in a study of OX40 agonist ivuxolimab in advanced cancers. Using immunoSEQ multiplex PCR, the repertoire was profiled, and TCRdb retains in-frame clones only, with some absent. The data contain roughly 40,000 clones, 65% to 90% of them singletons. Sequences were derived from CD4+ or CD8+ T cells sorted from blood, sampled in a trial of the OX40 agonist ivuxolimab. The receptors come from an adult with an advanced solid tumor such as melanoma, head and neck, liver or kidney cancer. Both conserved end residues are part of each CDR3. The D gene is left open where the match is weak. Clone size is shown for a subset of rows, as once, few, many or a class of expanded clone.

size: .; J: TRBJ2-1; length: 15; V: TRBV7-2; D: .; CDR3: CASSLGSPVNNEQFF; DNA: TGTGCCAGCAGCTTAGGGTCACCCGTGAACAATGAGCAGTTCTTC
size: .; J: TRBJ2-1; length: 16; V: TRBV11-2; D: TRBD2; CDR3: CASRPLRGGVFNEQFF; DNA: TGTGCCAGCAGGCCACTCCGGGGGGGTGTTTTTAATGAGCAGTTCTTC
size: .; J: TRBJ2-7; length: 14; V: TRBV7-2; D: .; CDR3: CASSLDLPTYEQYF; DNA: TGTGCCAGCAGCCTCGACCTCCCTACCTACGAGCAGTACTTC
size: .; J: TRBJ2-5; length: 14; V: TRBV28; D: .; CDR3: CASSLATASREQYF; DNA: TGTGCCAGCAGTTTAGCAACGGCCTCTCGGGAGCAGTACTTC
size: .; J: TRBJ2-3; length: 11; V: TRBV20-1; D: .; CDR3: CSAKGSDTQYF; DNA: TGCAGTGCTAAGGGTTCAGATACGCAGTATTTT
size: .; J: TRBJ2-6; length: 19; V: TRBV18; D: .; CDR3: CASSLEDLSPFSGANVLTF; DNA: TGTGCCAGCTCACTCGAGGACCTCTCCCCCTTCTCTGGGGCCAACGTCCTGACTTTC
size: .; J: TRBJ1-1; length: 14; V: TRBV7-2; D: .; CDR3: CASSLVPGDTEAFF; DNA: TGTGCCAGCAGCTTAGTACCGGGGGACACTGAAGCTTTCTTT
size: .; J: TRBJ1-4; length: 11; V: TRBV6-1; D: .; CDR3: CASSTGEKLFF; DNA: TGTGCCAGCAGTACGGGGGAAAAACTGTTTTTT
size: .; J: TRBJ2-4; length: 15; V: TRBV19; D: .; CDR3: CASSPGLLAKNIQYF; DNA: TGTGCCAGTAGTCCGGGGCTTCTAGCCAAAAACATTCAGTACTTC
size: .; J: TRBJ1-4; length: 13; V: TRBV6-5; D: .; CDR3: CASSRDRNEKLFF; DNA: TGTGCCAGCAGCCGGGACCGCAATGAAAAACTGTTTTTT
size: .; J: TRBJ1-4; length: 19; V: TRBV7-2; D: .; CDR3: CASSPPYGELQLTNEKLFF; DNA: TGTGCCAGCAGCCCCCCGTATGGGGAATTACAATTAACTAATGAAAAACTGTTTTTT
size: .; J: TRBJ2-2; length: 18; V: TRBV18; D: TRBD1; CDR3: CASSPDGTVGGNTGELFF; DNA: TGTGCCAGCTCACCAGACGGGACAGTTGGTGGTAACACCGGGGAGCTGTTTTTT
size: .; J: TRBJ2-3; length: 13; V: TRBV30; D: TRBD1; CDR3: CAGKYRGTDTQYF; DNA: TGTGCCGGGAAGTACAGGGGAACAGATACGCAGTATTTT
size: .; J: TRBJ2-5; length: 15; V: TRBV4-1; D: .; CDR3: CASSRTGAPQETQYF; DNA: TGCGCCAGCAGCCGAACCGGGGCTCCCCAAGAGACCCAGTACTTC
size: once; J: TRBJ2-7; length: 14; V: TRBV6-6; D: TRBD1; CDR3: CASSDRDRGYEQYF; DNA: TGTGCCAGCAGTGACCGGGACAGAGGCTACGAGCAGTACTTC
size: .; J: TRBJ1-1; length: 15; V: TRBV18; D: TRBD1; CDR3: CASSLTQVRGVEAFF; DNA: TGTGCCAGCTCACTTACTCAAGTCAGGGGGGTGGAAGCTTTCTTT
size: .; J: TRBJ1-2; length: 16; V: TRBV4-2; D: TRBD1; CDR3: CASSQDLGQTTYGYTF; DNA: TGTGCCAGCAGCCAAGATCTGGGACAGACTACTTATGGCTACACCTTC
size: .; J: TRBJ1-1; length: 13; V: TRBV29-1; D: .; CDR3: CSVEGVLNTEAFF; DNA: TGCAGCGTTGAAGGGGTCCTGAACACTGAAGCTTTCTTT
size: .; J: TRBJ1-5; length: 14; V: TRBV6-5; D: TRBD1; CDR3: CASRGTGVNQPQHF; DNA: TGTGCCAGCAGAGGGACAGGCGTTAATCAGCCCCAGCATTTT
size: .; J: TRBJ2-5; length: 13; V: TRBV6-1; D: .; CDR3: CASSELDSQTQYF; DNA: TGTGCCAGCAGTGAATTGGACAGTCAGACCCAGTACTTC
size: .; J: TRBJ2-7; length: 12; V: TRBV5-1; D: .; CDR3: CASSLGRYEQYF; DNA: TGCGCCAGCAGCTTGGGACGCTACGAGCAGTACTTC
size: .; J: TRBJ2-5; length: 14; V: TRBV5-1; D: .; CDR3: CASRPLEGAETQYF; DNA: TGCGCCAGCAGACCCCTGGAGGGGGCAGAGACCCAGTACTTC
size: .; J: TRBJ2-3; length: 14; V: TRBV5-6; D: .; CDR3: CASSLDWGSDTQYF; DNA: TGTGCCAGCAGCTTGGATTGGGGGAGCGATACGCAGTATTTT
size: .; J: TRBJ2-1; length: 17; V: TRBV10-3; D: TRBD2; CDR3: CAISETTLAGGRNEQFF; DNA: TGTGCCATCAGTGAGACAACCCTAGCGGGGGGGCGAAATGAGCAGTTCTTC
size: .; J: TRBJ2-2; length: 16; V: TRBV19; D: .; CDR3: CASSMRTGLNTGELFF; DNA: TGTGCCAGTAGTATGCGTACAGGACTAAACACCGGGGAGCTGTTTTTT
size: .; J: TRBJ1-5; length: 19; V: TRBV1; D: .; CDR3: CTSSQEPGQGDNSNQPQHF; DNA: TGCACCAGCAGCCAAGAGCCGGGACAGGGGGATAACAGCAATCAGCCCCAGCATTTT
size: .; J: TRBJ2-1; length: 14; V: TRBV19; D: .; CDR3: CASSGDGTYNEQFF; DNA: TGTGCCAGTAGTGGGGACGGAACCTACAATGAGCAGTTCTTC
size: once; J: TRBJ1-2; length: 14; V: TRBV7-2; D: TRBD1; CDR3: CASSFGQGARGYTF; DNA: TGTGCCAGCAGCTTTGGACAGGGGGCACGGGGCTACACCTTC
size: .; J: TRBJ2-6; length: 16; V: TRBV6-4; D: .; CDR3: CASSDSEGAGANVLTF; DNA: TGTGCCAGCAGTGACTCAGAGGGGGCTGGGGCCAACGTCCTGACTTTC
size: .; J: TRBJ2-7; length: 15; V: TRBV9; D: TRBD1; CDR3: CASSVVPGQGVEQYF; DNA: TGTGCCAGCAGCGTAGTGCCGGGACAGGGAGTCGAGCAGTACTTC
size: once; J: TRBJ2-5; length: 14; V: TRBV4-3; D: .; CDR3: CASSQVKGEVAQYF; DNA: TGCGCCAGCAGCCAAGTTAAGGGGGAGGTGGCCCAGTACTTC
size: once; J: TRBJ2-1; length: 16; V: TRBV27; D: .; CDR3: CASSLSTGRPYNEQFF; DNA: TGTGCCAGCAGTTTAAGTACAGGAAGACCTTACAATGAGCAGTTCTTC
size: .; J: TRBJ2-3; length: 15; V: TRBV5-4; D: TRBD2; CDR3: CASRGSGASVDTQYF; DNA: TGTGCCAGCAGAGGAAGCGGGGCCTCCGTAGATACGCAGTATTTT
size: .; J: TRBJ1-6; length: 15; V: TRBV7-9; D: .; CDR3: CASSSSGTDNSPLHF; DNA: TGTGCCAGCAGCTCCTCCGGGACCGATAATTCACCCCTCCACTTT
size: few; J: TRBJ2-7; length: 14; V: TRBV5-4; D: .; CDR3: CASSLDRFSYEQYF; DNA: TGTGCCAGCAGTTTGGACAGATTCTCCTACGAGCAGTACTTC
size: once; J: TRBJ1-1; length: 14; V: TRBV25-1; D: .; CDR3: CASSDPRLGWRAFF; DNA: TGTGCCAGCAGTGATCCCCGCCTAGGTTGGCGAGCTTTCTTT
size: .; J: TRBJ1-6; length: 15; V: TRBV6-5; D: TRBD1; CDR3: CASRRAGQNNSPLHF; DNA: TGTGCCAGCAGAAGGGCGGGACAGAATAATTCACCCCTCCACTTT